These 20 T cell receptor beta chains came from one sample sequenced in a study of technical replicates of blood from a handful of donors. Measured with immunoSEQ multiplex PCR; TCRdb has only the in-frame clones, and not every one. The sample holds some 96,000 clones, approximately 94% seen once. The specimen sequenced was T cells isolated from PBMCs. All receptors derive from a human donor in good health.

This clone was counted a single time. The CDR3 DNA reads TGTGCCTGGAGCGACGGCGGGGCCGGGGGGGAGACCCAGTACTTC. It codes for CAWSDGGAGGETQYF. The J gene is TRBJ2-5, the V gene TRBV30; 7 bases are a match to TRBD2. Germline V gene lookup returns CDR1 GTSNPN and CDR2 SVGIG (reference sequence). V shed 3 bases, J shed 5 bases, and the junction held 12 bases outside the gene matches. This CDR3 spans 15 amino acids.

The chain uses TRBV12-5 and TRBJ1-5, with D possibly being TRBD1 (5 bases). Germline CDR1 LGHNT, CDR2 FRNRAP. Trimming pared 0 bases from V and 0 bases from J, leaving 12 bases between. This CDR3 has 17 amino acids. The DNA of the CDR3 is TGTGCTAGTGGTTTGGTATTGGGGCTCCGTAGCAATCAGCCCCAGCATTTT. As protein: CASGLVLGLRSNQPQHF.

The J gene is TRBJ1-4, the V gene TRBV28; no firm D call. The CDR3 is made up of 12 amino acids. V was trimmed by 4 bases and J by 14 bases, leaving 14 bases between them. CDR1 is MDHEN and CDR2 is SYDVKM in the germline V gene. CDR3 in DNA: TGTGCCAGCAGTTCTCCTAGTTGGTCGCTGTTTTTT. It translates to CASSSPSWSLFF. The full variable domain, rest sourced from reference TRBV28 and TRBJ1-4, is DVKVTQSSRYLVKRTGEKVFLECVQDMDHENMFWYRQDPGLGLRLIYFSYDVKMKEKGDIPEGYSVSREKKERFSLILESASTNQTSMYLCASSSPSWSLFFGSGTQLSVL.

The chain links TRBV6-1 to TRBJ1-1; 9 bases are a match to TRBD1. Germline V gene sequence: CDR1 MNHNS, CDR2 SASEGT. V lost 6 bases and J lost 4; bases outside the gene matches: 9. The CDR3 covers 15 residues. In DNA form, the CDR3 reads TGTGCCAGCAGGGCCGGGACAGGGTATCTCACTGAAGCTTTCTTT. This sequence encodes CASRAGTGYLTEAFF.

J is TRBJ2-1 and V is TRBV11-2, with D maybe TRBD2 (5 bases). Trimming took off 0 bases at V and 6 bases at J, with 12 bases between the two ends. The CDR3 consists of 15 residues. Per the germline V gene, CDR1 is SGHAT and CDR2 is FQNNGV. CDR3 nucleotide sequence: TGTGCCAGCAGCTTAGACCAACTAGTAAGCAATGAGCAGTTCTTC. This sequence encodes CASSLDQLVSNEQFF.

DNA of the CDR3: TGTGCCAGTAGTATAGGCGGCGGCACCTACGAGCAGTACTTC. Translating gives CASSIGGGTYEQYF. The J gene is TRBJ2-7, the V gene TRBV19; no clear D. Trimming cost V 1 base and J 2 bases, with 9 bases left between them. The germline V gene encodes CDR1 LNHDA and CDR2 SQIVND (reference sequence). The CDR3 is made up of 14 amino acids.

The chain combines TRBV19 with TRBJ1-4, with a possible D match to TRBD1 (5 bases). This CDR3 spans 14 amino acids. V was pared by 9 bases and J by 4 bases, with 15 bases between. Per germline, CDR1 LNHDA and CDR2 SQIVND (reference sequence). CDR3 protein: CARGLEGGNEKLFF. Here the CDR3 DNA reads TGTGCCAGGGGACTCGAGGGTGGTAATGAAAAACTGTTTTTT.

The chain combines TRBV6-6 with TRBJ1-4; 11 bases map to TRBD1. Germline V gene lookup returns CDR1 MNHNY and CDR2 SVGAGI (reference sequence). The CDR3 spans 16 residues. V gave up 6 bases and J gave up 2 bases; unmatched junction bases: 5. As DNA, the CDR3 is TGTGCCAGCAGCGGGGACAGGGGGTTTACTAATGAAAAACTGTTTTTT. This translates into CASSGDRGFTNEKLFF.

This chain connects TRBV27 to TRBJ2-2, with D possibly being TRBD2 (5 bases). V was pared by 4 bases and J by 7 bases, with 10 bases between. Germline V CDR1 and CDR2: MNHEY, SMNVEV (reference sequence). The CDR3 extends over 13 amino acids. As DNA, the CDR3 is TGTGCCAGCAGTTCCCGGGGAGTCGGGGAGCTGTTTTTT. It codes for CASSSRGVGELFF.

The J gene is TRBJ2-5, the V gene TRBV19; D may be TRBD2 (5 bases). Germline-derived CDR1 and CDR2 are LNHDA and SQIVND (reference sequence). The CDR3 has 15 amino acids. With 0 bases removed from V and 4 bases from J, the gap between germline ends came to 12 bases. The DNA of the CDR3 is TGTGCCAGTAGTATAGAAATCACTAGTGTAGAGACCCAGTACTTC. As protein: CASSIEITSVETQYF.

The V call is TRBV5-1, the J call TRBJ1-4; possible D gene TRBD1, 5 bases. CDR1 is SGHRS, CDR2 YFSETQ, per germline. This CDR3 has 14 amino acids. V gave up 0 bases and J gave up 5 bases, with 8 bases separating them. The CDR3 loop is CASSLVDSNEKLFF. CDR3 coding DNA: TGCGCCAGCAGCTTGGTCGACAGCAATGAAAAACTGTTTTTT.

This sequence joins TRBV5-5 and TRBJ2-7; D is possibly TRBD2 (8 bases). Germline CDR1 is SGHKS and CDR2 is YYEKEE (reference sequence). Trimming pared 0 bases from V and 7 bases from J, leaving 14 bases between. The CDR3 spans 14 residues. The CDR3 DNA reads as TGTGCCAGCAGCTTGGCCGGGAGGGGGCAGGAGCAGTACTTC. Its translation: CASSLAGRGQEQYF. The full variable domain, with the rest looked up from reference TRBV5-5 and TRBJ2-7, is DAGVTQSPTHLIKTRGQQVTLRCSPISGHKSVSWYQQVLGQGPQFIFQYYEKEERGRGNFPDRFSARQFPNYSSELNVNALLLGDSALYLCASSLAGRGQEQYFGPGTRLTVT.

The CDR3 loop reads CASSHGSTSGETQYF. The DNA for the CDR3 is TGTGCCAGCAGCCACGGGTCGACTAGCGGAGAGACCCAGTACTTC. This chain uses TRBV6-5 with TRBJ2-5, with 9 positions matching TRBD2. The germline V gene has CDR1 MNHEY and CDR2 SVGAGI. J lost 4 bases, V lost 6 bases, and 9 bases had no gene match. The CDR3 has 15 residues.

V is TRBV7-2 and J is TRBJ1-5, with D unclear. The CDR3 totals 15 residues. Per the germline V gene, CDR1 is SGHTA and CDR2 is FQGNSA. V dropped 1 base and J dropped 6 bases, with 13 bases sitting between them. The CDR3 reads CASSLGPGEIQPQHF. The CDR3, as DNA: TGTGCCAGCAGCTTAGGGCCCGGAGAAATTCAGCCCCAGCATTTT.

The rearrangement joins TRBV7-9 to TRBJ1-2; D unclear. Germline CDR1 and CDR2: SEHNR and FQNEAQ (reference sequence). The CDR3 extends over 13 amino acids. V lost 8 bases and J lost 2, with 12 bases in between. CDR3 coding DNA: TGTGCCAGCGCAACGTTACACAACTATGGCTACACCTTC. Its protein product is CASATLHNYGYTF.

CDR3 residues: CASSASQETQYF. The CDR3 DNA sequence: TGTGCCAGCAGTGCGAGTCAAGAGACCCAGTACTTC. V usage is TRBV2 and J usage is TRBJ2-5; D is uncertain. Trimming removed 4 bases from V and 2 bases from J, with 5 bases in between. The CDR3 is 12 residues long. Germline loops: CDR1 SNHLY, CDR2 FYNNEI.

Only one count was recorded for this clone. This chain links TRBV10-3 with TRBJ2-5, with TRBD2 identical over 11 bases. The germline V gene has CDR1 ENHRY and CDR2 SYGVKD. This CDR3 is 15 amino acids long. V trimming: 6 bases; J trimming: 5 bases; junction bases outside the gene matches: 8. The DNA of the CDR3 is TGTGCCATCAGCCTTAGCGGGAGGGCCTGGGAGACCCAGTACTTC. Translating gives CAISLSGRAWETQYF.

CDR3 sequence: CASSAGQGTDTQYF. Written as DNA, the CDR3 is TGTGCCAGCAGCGCCGGACAGGGCACAGATACGCAGTATTTT. The V gene is TRBV5-4, the J gene TRBJ2-3; 7 bases line up with TRBD1. The CDR3 spans 14 residues. Germline loops: CDR1 SGHNT, CDR2 YYREEE (reference sequence). The ends lost 4 bases at V and 1 base at J; junction bases unmatched: 3.

The chain joins TRBV27 to TRBJ2-7, with a tentative D call TRBD1 (6 bases). The germline V and J ends were trimmed by 3 bases and 5 bases, with 20 bases remaining between them. Germline V gives CDR1 MNHEY, CDR2 SMNVEV (reference sequence). There are 16 residues in the CDR3. DNA of the CDR3: TGTGCCAGCAGTTTTAATATCCCAACAGGGATCCACGAGCAGTACTTC. Protein: CASSFNIPTGIHEQYF.

The chain is built from TRBV6-6 and TRBJ1-6, with 8 bases matching TRBD1. J gave up 9 bases and V 6 bases, and 4 bases lay outside the gene matches. CDR1 and CDR2 from the germline V gene are MNHNY and SVGAGI (reference sequence). The CDR3 loop spans 13 amino acids. Written as DNA, the CDR3 is TGTGCCAGCAGCCAGGGGGCAGGTTCACCCCTCCACTTT. Translating gives CASSQGAGSPLHF.